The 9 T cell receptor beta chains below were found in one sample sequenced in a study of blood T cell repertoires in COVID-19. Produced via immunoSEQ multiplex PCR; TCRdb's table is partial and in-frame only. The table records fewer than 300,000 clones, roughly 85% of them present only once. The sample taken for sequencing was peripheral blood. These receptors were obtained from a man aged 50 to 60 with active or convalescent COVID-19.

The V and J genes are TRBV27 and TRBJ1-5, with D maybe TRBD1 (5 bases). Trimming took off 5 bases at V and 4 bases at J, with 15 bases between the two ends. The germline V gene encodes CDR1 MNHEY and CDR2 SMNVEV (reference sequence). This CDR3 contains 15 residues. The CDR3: CASSTPEGRNQPQHF. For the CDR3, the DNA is TGTGCCAGCAGTACCCCGGAGGGGAGGAATCAGCCCCAGCATTTT.

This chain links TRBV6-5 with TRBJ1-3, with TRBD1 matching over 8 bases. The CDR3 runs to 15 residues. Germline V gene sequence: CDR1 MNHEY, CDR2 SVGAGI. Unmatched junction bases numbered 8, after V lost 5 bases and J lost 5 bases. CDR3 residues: CASSRSQGARNTIYF. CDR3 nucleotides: TGTGCCAGCAGTCGGAGTCAGGGGGCGAGAAACACCATATATTTT.

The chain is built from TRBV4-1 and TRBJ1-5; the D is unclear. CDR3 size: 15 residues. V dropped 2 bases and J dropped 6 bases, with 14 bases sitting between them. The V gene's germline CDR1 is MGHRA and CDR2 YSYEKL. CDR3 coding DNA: TGCGCCAGCAGCCAAAGGGAGAGTGCGGGTCAGCCCCAGCATTTT. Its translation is CASSQRESAGQPQHF.

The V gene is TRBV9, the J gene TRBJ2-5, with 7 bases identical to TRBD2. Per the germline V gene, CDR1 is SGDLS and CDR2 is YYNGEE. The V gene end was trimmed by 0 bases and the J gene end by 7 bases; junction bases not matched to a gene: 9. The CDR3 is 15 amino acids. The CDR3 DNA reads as TGTGCCAGCAGCGTAGGGGCCGGGACTACTGGGACCCAGTACTTC. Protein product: CASSVGAGTTGTQYF.

CDR3 nucleotides: TGTGCCAGCAGCTCGTATCGGGGATACTACGAGCAGTACTTC. Amino acid sequence: CASSSYRGYYEQYF. The genes are TRBV5-6 and TRBJ2-7; a possible D gene is TRBD2 (5 bases). The CDR3 sequence is 14 residues long. Per the germline V gene, CDR1 is SGHDT and CDR2 is YYEEEE. Trimming took 3 bases from V and 3 from J, leaving 13 bases between them.

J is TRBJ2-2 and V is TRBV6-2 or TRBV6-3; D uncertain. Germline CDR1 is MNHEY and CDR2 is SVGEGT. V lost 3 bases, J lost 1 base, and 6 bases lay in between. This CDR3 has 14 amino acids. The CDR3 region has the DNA TGTGCCAGCAGTTATGTGAGGAACACCGGGGAGCTGTTTTTT. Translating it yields CASSYVRNTGELFF.

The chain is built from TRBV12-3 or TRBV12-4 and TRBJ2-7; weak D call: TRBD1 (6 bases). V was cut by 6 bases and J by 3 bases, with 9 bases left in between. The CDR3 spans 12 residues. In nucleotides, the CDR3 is TGTGCCAGCAGCCCGGACAGCTACGAGCAGTACTTC. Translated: CASSPDSYEQYF.

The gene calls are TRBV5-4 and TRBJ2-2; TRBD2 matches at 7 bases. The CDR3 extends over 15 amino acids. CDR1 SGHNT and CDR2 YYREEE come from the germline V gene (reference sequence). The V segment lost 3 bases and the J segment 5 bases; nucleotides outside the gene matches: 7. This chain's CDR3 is CASSSMTSLTGELFF. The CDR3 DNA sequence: TGTGCCAGCAGCTCCATGACTAGCCTGACCGGGGAGCTGTTTTTT.

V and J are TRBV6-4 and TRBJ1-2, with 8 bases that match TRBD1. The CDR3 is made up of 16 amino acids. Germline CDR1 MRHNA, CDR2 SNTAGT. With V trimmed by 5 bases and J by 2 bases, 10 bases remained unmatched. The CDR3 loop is CASSPGQTGVNYGYTF. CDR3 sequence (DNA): TGTGCCAGCAGTCCCGGGCAGACAGGGGTAAACTATGGCTACACCTTC.